One sample yielded the 8 T cell receptor beta chains listed below, sequenced in a study of shared clonotypes between healthy human individuals (TCRdb year 2020). The protocol used for the library was the immunoSEQ multiplex PCR assay. This is the immuneACCESS table as TCRdb keeps it, with only in-frame sequences that have V and J called. A part of the clones is gone; compared with another copy, unresolved V genes explain less than half, and the rest is unexplained. Present in this sample are 2.3 million or so clones, approximately 95% of which were seen just once. The ten largest clones represent 0.3% to 0.4% of the sample. The source material was naive CD4+ T cells from PBMCs. What this sample's cell subset or site label stands for: CD45RA+ positively selected. Source of these receptors: a man between 18 and 29 years old in good health. Some clones in this sample may be carry-over from other donors' samples.

The chain uses TRBV7-9 and TRBJ2-3; the D is unclear. CDR1 SEHNR and CDR2 FQNEAQ come from the germline V gene (reference sequence). The CDR3 runs to 14 residues. V was shortened by 3 bases and J by 10 bases, with 17 bases between the two germline ends. CDR3 DNA sequence: TGTGCCAGCAGCTTGGGAACGCCCTCAGGAGCGCAGTATTTT. This gives the protein CASSLGTPSGAQYF.

Comments on this clone: Other DNA sequences in the sample encode the same CDR3. The chain combines TRBV29-1 with TRBJ1-1; the D gene is possibly TRBD1 (5 bases). The CDR3 consists of 13 residues. The V and J ends lost 4 bases and 1 base respectively, with 10 bases between them. Germline-derived CDR1 and CDR2 are SQVTM and ANQGSEA. CDR3 sequence (DNA): TGCAGCGTTGCGCAGGGAACGAACACTGAAGCTTTCTTT. Its protein is CSVAQGTNTEAFF.

The chain joins TRBV18 to TRBJ2-3; D remains unclear. The germline V gene has CDR1 KGHSH and CDR2 LQKENI. V was shortened by 3 bases and J by 2 bases, with 9 bases between the two germline ends. The CDR3 runs to 14 residues. The CDR3 region is CASSPVGDTDTQYF. The CDR3 DNA reads as TGTGCCAGCTCACCGGTCGGAGACACAGATACGCAGTATTTT. Full variable domain (remainder filled in from reference TRBV18 and TRBJ2-3): NAGVMQNPRHLVRRRGQEARLRCSPMKGHSHVYWYRQLPEEGLKFMVYLQKENIIDESGMPKERFSAEFPKEGPSILRIQQVVRGDSAAYFCASSPVGDTDTQYFGPGTRLTVL.

The rearrangement links TRBV6-1 to TRBJ2-1; 13 positions match TRBD2. The CDR3 sequence is 15 residues long. V shed 6 bases and J 7 bases; nucleotides not matched to a gene: 6. The germline gives CDR1 MNHNS, CDR2 SASEGT. CDR3 region: CASRQLAGGPNEQFF. The CDR3 nucleotides are TGTGCCAGCAGACAACTAGCGGGAGGGCCAAATGAGCAGTTCTTC.

The chain recombines TRBV28 with TRBJ2-7; D may be TRBD1 or TRBD2 (5 bases each). Trimming removed 6 bases at V and 0 bases at J, with 15 bases between. Germline CDR1 is MDHEN and CDR2 is SYDVKM. The CDR3 spans 15 residues. CDR3 nucleotides: TGTGCCAGCAGCTTCCGGGACGGTCGCTCCTACGAGCAGTACTTC. Translated, it gives CASSFRDGRSYEQYF. Variable domain in full (rest from reference TRBV28 and TRBJ2-7): DVKVTQSSRYLVKRTGEKVFLECVQDMDHENMFWYRQDPGLGLRLIYFSYDVKMKEKGDIPEGYSVSREKKERFSLILESASTNQTSMYLCASSFRDGRSYEQYFGPGTRLTVT.

This clone was counted a few times. The V call is TRBV5-1, the J call TRBJ1-2; D call uncertain. The CDR3 extends over 12 amino acids. Per germline, CDR1 SGHRS and CDR2 YFSETQ. With 4 bases removed from V and 9 bases from J, the gap between germline ends came to 13 bases. Written as DNA, the CDR3 is TGCGCCAGCAGCCCCGGGGTTAGTAGCTACACCTTC. This sequence encodes CASSPGVSSYTF.

The V gene is TRBV2, the J gene TRBJ2-3, with TRBD2 identical over 10 bases. CDR1 is SNHLY, CDR2 FYNNEI, per germline. The CDR3 is made up of 18 amino acids. Trimming cost V 3 bases and J 3 bases; bases outside gene matches: 12. The CDR3 DNA reads TGTGCCAGCAGTGATGGAATAGCGGGAGGAGTGGGTACAGATACGCAGTATTTT. This encodes CASSDGIAGGVGTDTQYF.

The gene calls are TRBV2 and TRBJ2-1; maybe TRBD1 (6 bases). Germline loops: CDR1 SNHLY, CDR2 FYNNEI. Deletions cut 5 bases from V and 2 bases from J, with 13 bases between. The CDR3 consists of 15 residues. CDR3 in DNA: TGTGCCAGCAGTAAGAACAGGGCCACCTACAATGAGCAGTTCTTC. Translating it yields CASSKNRATYNEQFF.